Each of the 9 T cell receptor beta chains below was sequenced from the same sample in a study of T cell clones after liver transplantation. Profiled with immunoSEQ multiplex PCR; TCRdb holds only in-frame clones, not every one. This sample has about 120,000 clones; 75% to 95% occur once, and the top ten carry 0.83%. Sequencing was performed on CD4+ T cells from blood, taken 12 months after liver transplant. The receptors were sampled from a human patient who received a liver transplant. These T cells may partly come from the graft donor.

V usage is TRBV5-6 and J usage is TRBJ2-7; 7 positions agree with TRBD1. Germline V CDR1 and CDR2: SGHDT, YYEEEE. This CDR3 is built from 14 residues. With 4 bases clipped from V and 1 base from J, the junction kept 5 bases outside the gene matches. This CDR3 is CASSITGVSYEQYF. Written as DNA, the CDR3 is TGTGCCAGCAGCATCACAGGGGTTTCCTACGAGCAGTACTTC.

This chain uses TRBV7-2 with TRBJ2-7, with a possible D match to TRBD2 (6 bases). This CDR3 is built from 17 residues. Germline CDR1 reads SGHTA; CDR2 reads FQGNSA. Trimming stripped 4 bases from V and 0 bases from J, with 19 bases between. CDR3 protein: CASSYRVGASASYEQYF. DNA for the CDR3: TGTGCCAGCAGCTACCGGGTCGGAGCTAGCGCCTCCTACGAGCAGTACTTC.

V gene TRBV27 combines with J gene TRBJ2-5; no firm D call. The V end lost 5 bases, the J end lost 7 bases, and 17 bases lay between the germline ends. This CDR3 is 14 amino acids long. Germline V gives CDR1 MNHEY, CDR2 SMNVEV (reference sequence). The CDR3 protein is CASSQSRVMGTQYF. The CDR3 DNA follows: TGTGCCAGCAGTCAAAGTAGGGTTATGGGGACCCAGTACTTC.

The rearrangement uses TRBV10-3 and TRBJ1-4; D unclear. Trimming cost V 6 bases and J 8 bases, with 16 bases left between them. This CDR3 is 14 amino acids long. The germline gives CDR1 ENHRY, CDR2 SYGVKD. The CDR3: CAISPLGTGEKLFF. CDR3 sequence (DNA): TGTGCCATCAGCCCTCTGGGAACGGGGGAAAAACTGTTTTTT.

The rearrangement uses TRBV11-3 and TRBJ2-7; D might be TRBD1 (6 bases). There are 17 residues in the CDR3. Trimming removed 0 bases from V and 0 bases from J, with 15 bases in between. Germline lookup yields CDR1 SGHNT and CDR2 YENEEA. The CDR3 region is CASSLEAWGQSSYEQYF. In DNA, the CDR3 is TGTGCCAGCAGCTTAGAAGCGTGGGGGCAGAGCTCCTACGAGCAGTACTTC.

CDR3 coding DNA: TGTGCCATCACCCAGACAGGGGCACTTAGCAATCAGCCCCAGCATTTT. Translating gives CAITQTGALSNQPQHF. This chain links TRBV10-3 with TRBJ1-5, with 8 bases fitting TRBD1. Germline CDR1 ENHRY, CDR2 SYGVKD. The V and J ends lost 7 bases and 0 bases, in that order; junction bases with no gene match: 8. CDR3 length equals 16 residues.

The chain uses TRBV19 and TRBJ2-7, with TRBD2 matching 7 bases. The J segment lost 0 bases and the V segment lost 8 bases, leaving 7 bases of the junction unmatched. The CDR3 spans 14 residues. Germline CDR1 is LNHDA and CDR2 is SQIVND (reference sequence). CDR3 protein: CASSRDYSSYEQYF. In DNA, the CDR3 is TGTGCCAGTTCAAGGGACTATAGCTCCTACGAGCAGTACTTC.

This chain links TRBV9 with TRBJ2-5; D might be TRBD2 (6 bases). Trimming shortened V by 2 bases and J by 2 bases, and 13 bases separated the two germline ends. The CDR3 runs to 15 residues. CDR1 and CDR2 from the germline V gene are SGDLS and YYNGEE. This CDR3 reads CASSVGRGIQETQYF. The CDR3 DNA reads as TGTGCCAGCAGCGTCGGACGCGGGATACAAGAGACCCAGTACTTC.

The V gene is TRBV6-6, the J gene TRBJ1-5, with D hard to call. This CDR3 spans 14 amino acids. With 2 bases removed from V and 0 bases from J, the gap between germline ends came to 5 bases. Per germline, CDR1 MNHNY and CDR2 SVGAGI (reference sequence). The CDR3 loop is CASSYGNSNQPQHF. CDR3 in DNA: TGTGCCAGCAGTTACGGCAATAGCAATCAGCCCCAGCATTTT.